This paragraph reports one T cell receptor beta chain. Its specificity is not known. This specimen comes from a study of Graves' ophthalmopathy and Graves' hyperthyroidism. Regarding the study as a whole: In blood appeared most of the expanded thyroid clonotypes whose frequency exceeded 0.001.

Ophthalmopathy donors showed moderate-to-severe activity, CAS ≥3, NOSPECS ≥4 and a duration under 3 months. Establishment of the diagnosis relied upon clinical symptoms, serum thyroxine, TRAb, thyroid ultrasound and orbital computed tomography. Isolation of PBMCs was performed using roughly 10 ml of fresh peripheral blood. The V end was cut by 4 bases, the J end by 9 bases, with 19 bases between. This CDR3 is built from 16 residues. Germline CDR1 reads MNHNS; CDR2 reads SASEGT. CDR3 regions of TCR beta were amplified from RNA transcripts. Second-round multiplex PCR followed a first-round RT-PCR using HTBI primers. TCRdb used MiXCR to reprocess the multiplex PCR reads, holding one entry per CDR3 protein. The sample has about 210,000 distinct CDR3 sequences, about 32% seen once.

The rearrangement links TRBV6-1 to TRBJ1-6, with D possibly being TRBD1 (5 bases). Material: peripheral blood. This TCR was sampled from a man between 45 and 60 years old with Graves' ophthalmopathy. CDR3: CASSGLVGAGSSPLHF. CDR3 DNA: TGTGCCAGCAGTGGGCTCGTAGGGGCAGGCAGTTCACCCCTCCACTTT.